The present entry profiles one TCR beta chain with its context. Documented treatment: some 20 received Ad26.COV2.S at low or high dose, single or two shots; a few received placebo; per-sample allocation not given. Collection of samples fell on day 63 after the first vaccine or placebo injection. Donation came from an adult in Boston who was aged 18-55 years. Vaccination used an Ad26 vector expressing Wuhan-strain SARS-CoV-2 spike. Sequencing used immunoSEQ multiplex PCR; TCRdb keeps in-frame clones, though not all of them. The data show roughly 400,000 clones, around 89% seen once. The source of the sample is a study of Ad26.COV2.S vaccination and SARS-CoV-2 variants. For the study at large: Participants got Ad26.COV2.S intramuscularly, once or twice 56 days apart.

The sample here was peripheral blood, taken in a trial of Ad26.COV2.S vaccine versus placebo. This clonotype originated in a person between 18 and 65 years old who received the Ad26.COV2.S COVID-19 vaccine or a placebo.

The CDR3 protein is CSVSLGAGDSYEQYF. DNA of the CDR3: TGCAGCGTGTCCCTGGGGGCGGGGGATTCCTACGAGCAGTACTTC. The V and J genes are TRBV29-1 and TRBJ2-7; maybe TRBD2 (7 bases). The germline gives CDR1 SQVTM, CDR2 ANQGSEA. The CDR3 loop spans 15 amino acids. The V end lost 6 bases, the J end lost 1 base, and 19 bases lay between the germline ends.